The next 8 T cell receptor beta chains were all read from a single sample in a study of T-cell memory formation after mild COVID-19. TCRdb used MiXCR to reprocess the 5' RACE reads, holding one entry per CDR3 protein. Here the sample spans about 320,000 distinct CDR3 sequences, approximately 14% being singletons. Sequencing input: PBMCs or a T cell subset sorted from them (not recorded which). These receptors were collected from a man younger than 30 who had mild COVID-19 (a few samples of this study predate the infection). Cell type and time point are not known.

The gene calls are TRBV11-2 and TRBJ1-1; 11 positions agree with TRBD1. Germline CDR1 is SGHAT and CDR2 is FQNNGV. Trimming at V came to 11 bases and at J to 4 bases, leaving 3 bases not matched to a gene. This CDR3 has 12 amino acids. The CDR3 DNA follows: TGTGCCGTAGGGACAGGGGGCACTGAAGCTTTCTTT. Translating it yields CAVGTGGTEAFF.

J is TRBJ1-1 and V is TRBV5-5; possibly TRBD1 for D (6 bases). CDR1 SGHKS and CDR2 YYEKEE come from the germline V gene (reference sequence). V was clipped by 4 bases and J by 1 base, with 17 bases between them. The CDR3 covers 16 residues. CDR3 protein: CASSHNREGANTEAFF. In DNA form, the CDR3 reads TGTGCCAGCAGCCATAACAGGGAAGGGGCGAACACTGAAGCTTTCTTT.

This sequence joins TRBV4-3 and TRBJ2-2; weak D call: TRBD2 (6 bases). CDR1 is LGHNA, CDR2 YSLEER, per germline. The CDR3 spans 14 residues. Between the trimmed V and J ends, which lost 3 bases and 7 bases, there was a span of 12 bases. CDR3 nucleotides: TGCGCCAGCAGCCAGGCGGGATCAGGCGGGGAGCTGTTTTTT. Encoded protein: CASSQAGSGGELFF.

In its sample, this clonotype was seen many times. In nucleotides, the CDR3 is TGCAGTGCCGGACGGGGGGCGCGGGAGACCCAGTACTTC. Protein product: CSAGRGARETQYF. The chain joins TRBV20-1 to TRBJ2-5; D might be TRBD2 (7 bases). Germline assignment: CDR1 DFQATT and CDR2 SNEGSKA (reference sequence). This CDR3 comprises 13 residues. V shed 6 bases and J shed 5 bases, with 16 bases lying between them.

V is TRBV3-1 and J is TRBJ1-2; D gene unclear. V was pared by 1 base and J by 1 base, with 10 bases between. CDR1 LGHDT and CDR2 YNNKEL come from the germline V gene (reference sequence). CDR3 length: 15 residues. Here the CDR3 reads CASSQASPINYGYTF. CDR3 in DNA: TGTGCCAGCAGCCAAGCCTCGCCAATTAACTATGGCTACACCTTC.

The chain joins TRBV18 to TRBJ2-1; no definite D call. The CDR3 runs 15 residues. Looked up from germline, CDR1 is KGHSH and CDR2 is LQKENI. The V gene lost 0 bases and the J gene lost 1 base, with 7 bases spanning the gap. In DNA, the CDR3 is TGTGCCAGCTCACCACCGGATACGTCCTACAATGAGCAGTTCTTC. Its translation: CASSPPDTSYNEQFF.

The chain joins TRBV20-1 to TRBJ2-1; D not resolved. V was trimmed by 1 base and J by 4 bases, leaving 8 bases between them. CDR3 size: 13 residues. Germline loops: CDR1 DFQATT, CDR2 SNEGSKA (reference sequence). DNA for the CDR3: TGCAGTGCTAGAGCGGCTAGTTACAATGAGCAGTTCTTC. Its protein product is CSARAASYNEQFF.

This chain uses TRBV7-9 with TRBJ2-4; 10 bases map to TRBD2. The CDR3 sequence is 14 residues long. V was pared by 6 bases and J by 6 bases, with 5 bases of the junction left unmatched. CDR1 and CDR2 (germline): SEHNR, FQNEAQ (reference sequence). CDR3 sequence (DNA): TGTGCCAGCAGTCCCACTAGCGGGACAAACATTCAGTACTTC. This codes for CASSPTSGTNIQYF.